The 16 T cell receptor beta chains below were found in one sample sequenced in a study of OX40 agonist ivuxolimab in advanced cancers. TCRdb's copy holds only in-frame clones and misses some; the assay was immunoSEQ multiplex PCR. The data hold 40,000 to 45,000 clones, with around 80% observed a single time. The sequenced sample was CD4+ or CD8+ T cells sorted from blood, obtained in a trial of the OX40 agonist ivuxolimab. Receptor source: an adult with an advanced solid tumor such as melanoma, head and neck, liver or kidney cancer.

The V call is TRBV6-6, the J call TRBJ2-1; D ambiguous. V lost 10 bases to trimming and J lost 5 bases, with 15 bases between them. The CDR3 totals 13 residues. Per germline, CDR1 MNHNY and CDR2 SVGAGI (reference sequence). The CDR3 loop reads CAILRQKDNEQFF. CDR3 bases: TGTGCCATCCTAAGACAAAAGGACAATGAGCAGTTCTTC.

The chain is built from TRBV15 and TRBJ2-1, with 12 bases lining up with TRBD2. Germline CDR1 and CDR2: LNHNV and YYDKDF (reference sequence). Trimming at V came to 2 bases and at J to 7 bases, leaving 9 bases not matched to a gene. The length of the CDR3 is 17 residues. The CDR3 coding sequence is TGTGCCACCAGCAGACCTAGCGGGAGGGCCGCCTCGAATGAGCAGTTCTTC. This encodes CATSRPSGRAASNEQFF. The full variable domain, in which reference TRBV15 and TRBJ2-1 provide the parts outside the CDR3, is DAMVIQNPRYQVTQFGKPVTLSCSQTLNHNVMYWYQQKSSQAPKLLFHYYDKDFNNEADTPDNFQSRRPNTSFCFLDIRSPGLGDTAMYLCATSRPSGRAASNEQFFGPGTRLTVL.

This chain links TRBV11-2 with TRBJ2-5; D gene ambiguous. Trimming removed 1 base at V and 5 bases at J, with 8 bases between. Germline lookup yields CDR1 SGHAT and CDR2 FQNNGV. The CDR3 consists of 13 residues. The CDR3 DNA sequence: TGTGCCAGCAGCTTAGGGCTTGTTGAGACCCAGTACTTC. Translating it yields CASSLGLVETQYF.

The V gene is TRBV11-2, the J gene TRBJ2-1, with D unclear. This CDR3 spans 16 amino acids. Germline V CDR1 and CDR2: SGHAT, FQNNGV. The V end was cut by 1 base, the J end by 0 bases, with 10 bases between. CDR3 bases: TGTGCCAGCAGCTTAGTTGGACCTGGCTCCTACAATGAGCAGTTCTTC. Translated, it gives CASSLVGPGSYNEQFF.

The chain uses TRBV7-9 and TRBJ2-1; TRBD1 aligns across 10 bases. CDR1 SEHNR and CDR2 FQNEAQ come from the germline V gene (reference sequence). The CDR3 consists of 17 residues. The V segment lost 0 bases and the J segment 3 bases; nucleotides outside the gene matches: 5. CDR3 protein: CASSLAPGTGVYNEQFF. The CDR3 DNA reads as TGTGCCAGCAGCTTAGCGCCCGGGACAGGGGTCTACAATGAGCAGTTCTTC.

The V call is TRBV19, the J call TRBJ2-3, with TRBD1 as a possible D gene (6 bases). Germline assignment: CDR1 LNHDA and CDR2 SQIVND (reference sequence). Trimming cost V 5 bases and J 7 bases, with 25 bases left between them. This CDR3 region has 17 residues. The CDR3 loop is CASSPRTVIARGYTQYF. The DNA of the CDR3 is TGTGCCAGTAGTCCTCGGACAGTGATCGCAAGGGGTTATACGCAGTATTTT.

The genes are TRBV18 and TRBJ2-5, with D possibly matching TRBD2 (6 bases). Trimming took 4 bases from V and 1 from J, leaving 10 bases between them. Per the germline V gene, CDR1 is KGHSH and CDR2 is LQKENI. This CDR3 is built from 14 residues. The CDR3 sequence is CASSLRGIQETQYF. The CDR3 DNA reads TGTGCCAGCTCACTACGGGGGATCCAAGAGACCCAGTACTTC.

The chain recombines TRBV5-1 with TRBJ2-3, with D possibly being TRBD2 (5 bases). V lost 0 bases, J lost 6 bases, and 5 bases lay in between. CDR1 SGHRS and CDR2 YFSETQ come from the germline V gene. The CDR3 loop spans 12 amino acids. The CDR3 coding sequence is TGCGCCAGCAGCTTGGCGGGGGATACGCAGTATTTT. It yields the protein CASSLAGDTQYF. Full variable domain (missing parts from reference TRBV5-1 and TRBJ2-3): KAGVTQTPRYLIKTRGQQVTLSCSPISGHRSVSWYQQTPGQGLQFLFEYFSETQRNKGNFPGRFSGRQFSNSRSEMNVSTLELGDSALYLCASSLAGDTQYFGPGTRLTVL.

The rearrangement links TRBV28 to TRBJ1-3; D is undetermined. Germline CDR1 is MDHEN and CDR2 is SYDVKM. The CDR3 is 16 amino acids. The V end lost 5 bases, the J end lost 0 bases, and 14 bases lay between the germline ends. CDR3 nucleotide sequence: TGTGCCAGCAGTGGCACCTTACACATCTCTGGAAACACCATATATTTT. Protein product: CASSGTLHISGNTIYF.

The CDR3 region has the DNA TGTGCCTGGAGTAGGGGGCGGAGAAGCAATCAGCCCCAGCATTTT. Translation gives CAWSRGRRSNQPQHF. The chain is built from TRBV30 and TRBJ1-5, with 7 bases that match TRBD1. With 2 bases clipped from V and 1 base from J, the junction kept 5 bases outside the gene matches. In germline, CDR1 is GTSNPN, CDR2 SVGIG (reference sequence). This CDR3 comprises 15 residues.

This sequence joins TRBV7-6 and TRBJ2-2; D unresolved. The CDR3 has 15 amino acids. The germline V and J ends were trimmed by 2 bases and 6 bases, with 13 bases remaining between them. Per the germline V gene, CDR1 is SGHVS and CDR2 is FNYEAQ. The CDR3 loop reads CASSLRPSRPGELFF. The CDR3 nucleotides are TGTGCCAGCAGCTTAAGACCGTCGAGGCCCGGGGAGCTGTTTTTT. Drawing the rest from reference TRBV7-6 and TRBJ2-2, the complete variable domain is GAGVSQSPRYKVTKRGQDVALRCDPISGHVSLYWYRQALGQGPEFLTYFNYEAQQDKSGLPNDRFSAERPEGSISTLTIQRTEQRDSAMYRCASSLRPSRPGELFFGEGSRLTVL.

The rearrangement links TRBV11-2 to TRBJ2-1; 9 bases map to TRBD2. The J segment lost 12 bases and the V segment lost 5 bases, leaving 8 bases of the junction unmatched. CDR3 length: 13 residues. CDR1 SGHAT and CDR2 FQNNGV come from the germline V gene. CDR3 DNA sequence: TGTGCCAGCAGCCCCCGGTTTAGCGGGAGGCAGTTCTTC. Its translation: CASSPRFSGRQFF.

This chain joins TRBV28 and TRBJ1-5; weak D call: TRBD1 (5 bases). Germline CDR1 reads MDHEN; CDR2 reads SYDVKM. V shed 3 bases and J shed 7 bases, with 16 bases lying between them. The CDR3 length is 15 residues. CDR3 nucleotides: TGTGCCAGCAGTTTGGCCCCTGTGGGGGTACAGCCCCAGCATTTT. This gives the protein CASSLAPVGVQPQHF.

The chain recombines TRBV28 with TRBJ1-3; D ambiguous. This CDR3 comprises 15 residues. The V gene's germline CDR1 is MDHEN and CDR2 SYDVKM. The V end was cut by 3 bases, the J end by 0 bases, with 9 bases between. The CDR3 coding sequence is TGTGCCAGCAGTTTCGGACGACGCTCTGGAAACACCATATATTTT. Translation gives CASSFGRRSGNTIYF.

This clone was observed a single time. The chain links TRBV4-2 to TRBJ2-3, with TRBD2 identical over 9 bases. This CDR3 contains 17 residues. Trimming cost V 1 base and J 2 bases; bases outside gene matches: 7. CDR1 LGHNA and CDR2 YNFKEQ come from the germline V gene. CDR3 sequence: CASSQAGSGRPTDTQYF. CDR3 coding DNA: TGTGCCAGCAGCCAAGCGGGGAGCGGGAGGCCCACAGATACGCAGTATTTT.

The chain is built from TRBV29-1 and TRBJ2-1, with TRBD2 matching over 13 bases. The CDR3 is made up of 14 amino acids. Germline trimming cut 7 bases from V and 2 bases from J; bases unmatched to any gene: 2. Germline lookup yields CDR1 SQVTM and CDR2 ANQGSEA. CDR3 DNA sequence: TGCAGCGGGGGACTAGCGGGAACCTACAATGAGCAGTTCTTC. This gives the protein CSGGLAGTYNEQFF.